Presented here are 21 T cell receptor beta chains from one specimen sequenced in a study of shared clonotypes between healthy human individuals. Sequenced by immunoSEQ multiplex PCR; TCRdb stores in-frame clones only, minus some. The sample has under 750,000 clones, just under 75% seen once; the top ten hold more than 1.5%. Sequencing input: memory CD4+ T cells sorted from blood. Described subset: CD45RA-negative fraction. These receptors all come from a woman in her thirties in good health.

This chain links TRBV5-1 with TRBJ2-5; tentative D call: TRBD2 (6 bases). The CDR3 runs 15 residues. Germline V lookup: CDR1 SGHRS, CDR2 YFSETQ. V gave up 2 bases and J gave up 1 base, with 12 bases separating them. For the CDR3, the DNA is TGCGCCAGCAGCTTAAGGGATAGCGGCCAAGAGACCCAGTACTTC. Amino acids: CASSLRDSGQETQYF.

The chain couples TRBV6-1 to TRBJ1-5, with D hard to call. The V end was cut by 4 bases, the J end by 0 bases, with 10 bases between. Germline V gene data show CDR1 as MNHNS and CDR2 as SASEGT. This CDR3 spans 15 amino acids. The CDR3: CASSVGAVSNQPQHF. The CDR3 nucleotides read TGTGCCAGCAGTGTCGGAGCAGTTAGCAATCAGCCCCAGCATTTT.

The V gene is TRBV2, the J gene TRBJ2-5; 7 bases fit TRBD1. Trimming cost V 4 bases and J 9 bases; bases outside gene matches: 5. CDR3 length: 12 residues. Germline-derived CDR1 and CDR2 are SNHLY and FYNNEI. CDR3 residues: CASSGGQPPQYF. The DNA of the CDR3 is TGTGCCAGCAGTGGGGGACAGCCCCCCCAGTACTTC.

Points on this clone: It is likely a read error: a sequence one base away is far more abundant. This rearrangement joins TRBV5-4 to TRBJ2-5; no firm D call. Germline V gene data show CDR1 as SGHNT and CDR2 as YYREEE (reference sequence). The V and J ends lost 0 bases and 1 base respectively, with 4 bases between them. The CDR3 is 13 amino acids. The CDR3 nucleotides are TGTGCCAGCAGCTTGGGGTTCCAAGAGACCCAGTACTTC. This sequence encodes CASSLGFQETQYF.

This clone was seen a handful of times. The rearrangement uses TRBV7-2 and TRBJ1-4; D is possibly TRBD1 (6 bases). This CDR3 has 15 residues. In germline, CDR1 is SGHTA, CDR2 FQGNSA. V was pared by 1 base and J by 2 bases, with 8 bases between. The CDR3, as DNA: TGTGCCAGCAGCTTAGTGGGGGGCACTAATGAAAAACTGTTTTTT. It codes for CASSLVGGTNEKLFF.

The chain links TRBV28 to TRBJ2-7; possibly TRBD2 for D (6 bases). The germline CDR1 and CDR2 sequences are MDHEN and SYDVKM. V was shortened by 3 bases and J by 3 bases, with 12 bases between the two germline ends. The CDR3 is 14 amino acids. The CDR3 region has the DNA TGTGCCAGCAGTTTTCCCCGGCGGGACTACGAGCAGTACTTC. Translating gives CASSFPRRDYEQYF.

This chain uses TRBV4-1 with TRBJ2-7; TRBD1 is a possible D gene (6 bases). This CDR3 is built from 14 residues. The V gene lost 4 bases and the J gene lost 0 bases, with 10 bases spanning the gap. CDR1 MGHRA and CDR2 YSYEKL come from the germline V gene. CDR3 bases: TGCGCCAGCAGCCCCCAGGACAGCTCCTACGAGCAGTACTTC. Amino acids: CASSPQDSSYEQYF.

The V call is TRBV27, the J call TRBJ2-7, with 11 bases lining up with TRBD1. With V trimmed by 5 bases and J by 6 bases, 3 bases remained unmatched. The CDR3 spans 13 residues. In germline, CDR1 is MNHEY, CDR2 SMNVEV (reference sequence). The chain's CDR3 is CASSMGQGGEQYF. CDR3 DNA sequence: TGTGCCAGCAGTATGGGACAGGGGGGCGAGCAGTACTTC.

The J gene is TRBJ2-1, the V gene TRBV7-2, with D perhaps being TRBD1 or TRBD2 (6 bases each). The CDR3 covers 17 residues. V lost 1 base and J 4 bases, leaving 17 bases between the germline ends. Germline CDR1 is SGHTA and CDR2 is FQGNSA. In DNA form, the CDR3 reads TGTGCCAGCAGCTTAGATAGCGGAATAGGGGGGTACAATGAGCAGTTCTTC. It encodes CASSLDSGIGGYNEQFF.

This clone has ten or more counts. This rearrangement joins TRBV7-9 to TRBJ1-2, with D possibly being TRBD1 (5 bases). V lost 7 bases to trimming and J lost 4 bases, with 25 bases between them. This CDR3 has 17 residues. The V gene's germline CDR1 is SEHNR and CDR2 FQNEAQ (reference sequence). The CDR3 region is CASISQNGATRGYGYTF. The CDR3 coding sequence is TGTGCCAGCATCTCACAAAATGGGGCGACCCGTGGCTATGGCTACACCTTC.

J is TRBJ2-1 and V is TRBV7-9, with 9 bases identical to TRBD2. The V segment lost 5 bases and the J segment 0 bases; nucleotides outside the gene matches: 8. The CDR3 loop spans 17 amino acids. Germline V gene lookup returns CDR1 SEHNR and CDR2 FQNEAQ (reference sequence). CDR3 bases: TGTGCCAGCAGCCCGAAGACTAGCGGAAGCTCCTACAATGAGCAGTTCTTC. Its translation is CASSPKTSGSSYNEQFF.

The chain carries TRBV7-3 and TRBJ2-1, with a weak D call TRBD1 (5 bases). The CDR3 runs 12 residues. CDR1 is SGHTA and CDR2 is FQGTGA in the germline V gene. V was clipped by 4 bases and J by 7 bases, with 8 bases between them. CDR3 nucleotide sequence: TGTGCCAGCAGCTCTCAGGGTAATGAGCAGTTCTTC. Translated: CASSSQGNEQFF.

This clone was observed a single time. The chain joins TRBV19 to TRBJ2-1, with 10 bases aligning to TRBD2. Germline loops: CDR1 LNHDA, CDR2 SQIVND (reference sequence). The CDR3 is made up of 16 amino acids. With V trimmed by 2 bases and J by 2 bases, 3 bases remained unmatched. As DNA, the CDR3 is TGTGCCAGTAGTATACTAGCGGGAGAGCCCTACAATGAGCAGTTCTTC. Its protein product is CASSILAGEPYNEQFF. The variable domain in full, completed from reference TRBV19 and TRBJ2-1, reads DGGITQSPKYLFRKEGQNVTLSCEQNLNHDAMYWYRQDPGQGLRLIYYSQIVNDFQKGDIAEGYSVSREKKESFPLTVTSAQKNPTAFYLCASSILAGEPYNEQFFGPGTRLTVL.

The CDR3 nucleotides read TGTGCCAGCACCCTGTCAGGGGGGCCCTACGAGCAGTACTTC. This codes for CASTLSGGPYEQYF. The chain is built from TRBV6-1 and TRBJ2-7; maybe TRBD1 (7 bases). Germline CDR1 reads MNHNS; CDR2 reads SASEGT. The V gene lost 7 bases and the J gene lost 2 bases, with 15 bases spanning the gap. There are 14 residues in the CDR3.

This chain joins TRBV13 and TRBJ1-5, with no clear D. Germline V gene sequence: CDR1 PRHDT, CDR2 FYEKMQ (reference sequence). The V and J ends lost 0 bases and 6 bases respectively, with 12 bases between them. The CDR3 contains 15 residues. The CDR3 sequence is CASSLGIKGGQPQHF. In DNA, the CDR3 is TGTGCCAGCAGCTTAGGGATTAAGGGTGGTCAGCCCCAGCATTTT. Supplemented by reference TRBV13 and TRBJ1-5, the full variable domain reads AAGVIQSPRHLIKEKRETATLKCYPIPRHDTVYWYQQGPGQDPQFLISFYEKMQSDKGSIPDRFSAQQFSDYHSELNMSSLELGDSALYFCASSLGIKGGQPQHFGDGTRLSIL.

This clone was detected only a few times. The gene calls are TRBV25-1 and TRBJ1-1; a possible D gene is TRBD1 (5 bases). Germline V CDR1 and CDR2: MGHDK, SYGVNS. There are 12 residues in the CDR3. The CDR3 spells CAVGQGLAEAFF. CDR3 sequence (DNA): TGTGCGGTGGGGCAGGGTCTCGCTGAAGCTTTCTTT.

This rearrangement joins TRBV28 to TRBJ1-2; TRBD1 matches 7 bases. Germline assignment: CDR1 MDHEN and CDR2 SYDVKM. CDR3 length: 14 amino acids. The V gene end was trimmed by 6 bases and the J gene end by 5 bases; junction bases not matched to a gene: 9. CDR3 protein: CASSIGGQIYGYTF. CDR3 DNA sequence: TGTGCCAGCAGCATAGGGGGCCAAATATATGGCTACACCTTC.

The gene calls are TRBV30 and TRBJ2-2; 9 bases map to TRBD2. Germline CDR1 is GTSNPN and CDR2 is SVGIG (reference sequence). With 3 bases clipped from V and 1 base from J, the junction kept 9 bases outside the gene matches. This CDR3 region has 17 residues. CDR3 sequence reads: CAWRATGTSRNTGELFF. DNA of the CDR3: TGTGCCTGGAGGGCAACCGGGACTAGCCGGAACACCGGGGAGCTGTTTTTT.

This clone was seen a handful of times. The rearrangement joins TRBV6-1 to TRBJ1-5; D is ambiguous. The CDR3 covers 13 residues. Trimming took off 3 bases at V and 5 bases at J, with 8 bases between the two ends. Germline lookup yields CDR1 MNHNS and CDR2 SASEGT. Written as DNA, the CDR3 is TGTGCCAGCAGTGAGGGAATGTATCAGCCCCAGCATTTT. Protein: CASSEGMYQPQHF.

The V and J genes are TRBV30 and TRBJ1-4; no firm D call. This CDR3 region has 13 residues. Germline V CDR1 and CDR2: GTSNPN, SVGIG (reference sequence). Trimming left V 5 bases short and J 4 bases short, with 11 bases between. The CDR3 loop is CAWCAAFNEKLFF. CDR3 nucleotides: TGTGCCTGGTGTGCAGCTTTTAATGAAAAACTGTTTTTT.

On this clone itself: Other DNA sequences in the same sample also yield this CDR3. CDR3 sequence: CASSLTDTQYF. Written as DNA, the CDR3 is TGTGCCAGCAGCTTAACGGATACGCAGTATTTT. This chain joins TRBV7-2 and TRBJ2-3; D unclear. This CDR3 is built from 11 residues. Germline CDR1 reads SGHTA; CDR2 reads FQGNSA. Trimming pared 2 bases from V and 6 bases from J, leaving 3 bases between.